Shown below are 10 T cell receptor beta chains from a single sample sequenced in a study of cytomegalovirus exposure and HLA in healthy donors. PCR employed 60 Vbeta and 13 Jbeta primers. The assay was immunoSEQ multiplex PCR, and TCRdb's table has in-frame clones only and misses some. The profile shows tens of thousands of clones, 76% of them singletons. The sequencing sample was made of PBMCs. These receptors were collected from a man aged 25 to 45 in good health and CMV-seropositive.

The chain links TRBV5-5 to TRBJ1-5; 9 nucleotides agree with TRBD1. The CDR3 contains 16 residues. Germline CDR1 and CDR2: SGHKS and YYEKEE (reference sequence). The ends lost 4 bases at V and 5 bases at J; junction bases unmatched: 10. In DNA, the CDR3 is TGTGCCAGCAGCCATTCCGGGACAGGGTCGGATCAGCCCCAGCATTTT. It yields the protein CASSHSGTGSDQPQHF.

The chain combines TRBV7-6 with TRBJ1-4; 12 nucleotides match TRBD1. CDR1 SGHVS and CDR2 FNYEAQ come from the germline V gene. V shed 5 bases and J 8 bases; nucleotides not matched to a gene: 18. The CDR3 has 19 residues. CDR3 DNA: TGTGCCAGCAGCACCCGAGCCCTGGGACAGGGGGCGTTTGGGGAAAAACTGTTTTTT. It translates to CASSTRALGQGAFGEKLFF. Complete variable domain (other parts from reference TRBV7-6 and TRBJ1-4): GAGVSQSPRYKVTKRGQDVALRCDPISGHVSLYWYRQALGQGPEFLTYFNYEAQQDKSGLPNDRFSAERPEGSISTLTIQRTEQRDSAMYRCASSTRALGQGAFGEKLFFGSGTQLSVL.

In regard to this clone: One junction end does not reproduce the germline sequence, and a read error may be involved. This chain links TRBV7-9 with TRBJ2-7; TRBD2 matches 9 bases. Germline loops: CDR1 SEHNR, CDR2 FQNEAQ (reference sequence). The CDR3 extends over 15 amino acids. CDR3 loop: CSSRISTSGTYEQYF. The CDR3 DNA is TGTTCCAGCAGGATCTCGACTAGCGGAACCTACGAGCAGTACTTC. Drawing the rest from reference TRBV7-9 and TRBJ2-7, the complete variable domain is DTGVSQNPRHKITKRGQNVTFRCDPISEHNRLYWYRQTLGQGPEFLTYFQNEAQLEKSRLLSDRFSAERPKGSFSTLEIQRTEQGDSAMYLCSSRISTSGTYEQYFGPGTRLTVT.

V gene TRBV4-1 combines with J gene TRBJ2-5, with 14 bases matching TRBD2. Trimming at V came to 4 bases and at J to 3 bases, leaving 4 bases not matched to a gene. The CDR3 is 16 amino acids. Germline CDR1 MGHRA, CDR2 YSYEKL. The CDR3 sequence: CASSLGLAGGEETQYF. CDR3 in DNA: TGCGCCAGCAGCCTAGGACTAGCGGGGGGCGAAGAGACCCAGTACTTC.

This clone was seen more than once but under ten times. The chain links TRBV19 to TRBJ1-5; D is ambiguous. With 7 bases removed from V and 2 bases from J, the gap between germline ends came to 12 bases. Germline V lookup: CDR1 LNHDA, CDR2 SQIVND (reference sequence). The CDR3 length is 14 residues. The DNA for the CDR3 is TGTGCCAGTATTGAGCCAGGCCGCAATCAGCCCCAGCATTTT. Its protein product is CASIEPGRNQPQHF.

The CDR3 nucleotides are TGCAGCGTTGACGGGGGAGGCGGGACCCAGTACTTC. As protein: CSVDGGGGTQYF. The chain joins TRBV29-1 to TRBJ2-5; the D gene is possibly TRBD2 (6 bases). The germline gives CDR1 SQVTM, CDR2 ANQGSEA. This CDR3 comprises 12 residues. V was shortened by 3 bases and J by 7 bases, with 12 bases between the two germline ends.

J is TRBJ2-7 and V is TRBV7-2; 7 bases are a match to TRBD1. The length of the CDR3 is 15 residues. Trimming took 1 base from V and 1 from J; bases not matched to a gene: 4. The germline V gene has CDR1 SGHTA and CDR2 FQGNSA. CDR3 coding DNA: TGTGCCAGCAGCTTAGACTCGACAGGGTCCTACGAGCAGTACTTC. This codes for CASSLDSTGSYEQYF. Looking up the rest from reference TRBV7-2 and TRBJ2-7 gives the full variable domain: GAGVSQSPSNKVTEKGKDVELRCDPISGHTALYWYRQSLGQGLEFLIYFQGNSAPDKSGLPSDRFSAERTGGSVSTLTIQRTQQEDSAVYLCASSLDSTGSYEQYFGPGTRLTVT.

The chain joins TRBV7-8 to TRBJ2-7, with 14 nucleotides matching TRBD2. The CDR3 totals 15 residues. CDR1 is SGHVS, CDR2 FQNEAQ, per germline. The junction had 7 bases not matched to a gene; V was cut back by 5 bases and J by 7 bases. The CDR3: CASSPGTSGGREQYF. CDR3 DNA sequence: TGTGCCAGCAGCCCTGGGACTAGCGGGGGTCGGGAGCAGTACTTC.

The CDR3 sequence: CASSSLRNQPQHF. The CDR3 bases are TGTGCCAGCAGTTCCCTGCGGAATCAGCCCCAGCATTTT. V and J are TRBV6-5 and TRBJ1-5; no clear D. The CDR3 consists of 13 residues. Trimming removed 4 bases at V and 4 bases at J, with 8 bases between. Germline CDR1 and CDR2: MNHEY and SVGAGI.

V gene TRBV18 combines with J gene TRBJ2-1, with 10 bases fitting TRBD1. With 2 bases clipped from V and 3 bases from J, the junction kept 4 bases outside the gene matches. This CDR3 region has 16 residues. Germline loops: CDR1 KGHSH, CDR2 LQKENI. CDR3 residues: CASSPGQGGYYNEQFF. The CDR3, as DNA: TGTGCCAGCTCACCAGGACAGGGGGGATACTACAATGAGCAGTTCTTC.